This record covers a single TCR beta chain. This record belongs to a study of blood T cell repertoires in COVID-19. Overall study context: Samples of COVID-19 (acute and convalescent) were obtained from the United States, Italy and Spain.

In the authors' methods: Estimation of nucleated cell counts was performed using reference gene primer amplification. Assay: immunoSEQ multiplex PCR; the TCRdb copy retains only in-frame clones and omits some. Clone size and V and J calls were adopted from that table, with D and trimming inferred from the DNA. In the table there are 120,000 to 150,000 clones, around nine tenths of which are singletons. Trimming at V came to 4 bases and at J to 6 bases, leaving 8 bases not matched to a gene. Germline CDR1 MNHEY, CDR2 SMNVEV (reference sequence). The CDR3 contains 14 residues. This chain joins TRBV27 and TRBJ2-7, with 8 bases that match TRBD1. Material for sequencing was peripheral blood. The receptor was derived from a human donor in a cohort sampled during active COVID-19. In DNA, the CDR3 is TGTGCCAGCAGTTCCGGGGACAGGACCTCCGAGCAGTACTTC. Translated, it gives CASSSGDRTSEQYF.